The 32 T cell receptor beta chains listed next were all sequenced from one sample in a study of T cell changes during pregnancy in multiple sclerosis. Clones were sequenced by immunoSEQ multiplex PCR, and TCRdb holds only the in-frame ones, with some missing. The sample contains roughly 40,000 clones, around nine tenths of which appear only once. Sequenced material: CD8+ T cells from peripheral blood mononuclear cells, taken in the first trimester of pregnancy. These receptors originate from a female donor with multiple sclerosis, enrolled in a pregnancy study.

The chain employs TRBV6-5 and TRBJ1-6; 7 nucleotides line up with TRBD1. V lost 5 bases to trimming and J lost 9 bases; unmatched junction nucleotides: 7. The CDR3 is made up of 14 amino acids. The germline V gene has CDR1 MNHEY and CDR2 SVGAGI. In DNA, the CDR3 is TGTGCCAGCAGTGATGCCGGGACAGTTTCACCCCTCCACTTT. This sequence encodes CASSDAGTVSPLHF.

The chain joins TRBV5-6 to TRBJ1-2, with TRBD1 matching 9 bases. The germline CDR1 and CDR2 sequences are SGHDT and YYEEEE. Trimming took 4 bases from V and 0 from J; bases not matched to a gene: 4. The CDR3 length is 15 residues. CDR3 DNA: TGTGCCAGCAGCCCGGGACAGGGCCCTAACTATGGCTACACCTTC. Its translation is CASSPGQGPNYGYTF.

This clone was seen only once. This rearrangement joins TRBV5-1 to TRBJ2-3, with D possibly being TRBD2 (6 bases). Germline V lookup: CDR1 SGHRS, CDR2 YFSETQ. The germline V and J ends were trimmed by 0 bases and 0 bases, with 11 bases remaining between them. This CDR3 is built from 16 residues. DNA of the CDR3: TGCGCCAGCAGCTTGGACGGGCGGGGCAGCACAGATACGCAGTATTTT. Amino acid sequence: CASSLDGRGSTDTQYF.

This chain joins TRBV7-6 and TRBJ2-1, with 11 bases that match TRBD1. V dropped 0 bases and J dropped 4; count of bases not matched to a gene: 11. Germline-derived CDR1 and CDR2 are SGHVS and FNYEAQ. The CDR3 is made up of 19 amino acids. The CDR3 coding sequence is TGTGCCAGCAGCTTAGCCCCTCTCAGGACAGGGGGCGAATACAATGAGCAGTTCTTC. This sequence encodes CASSLAPLRTGGEYNEQFF. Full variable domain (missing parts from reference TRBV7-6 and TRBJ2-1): GAGVSQSPRYKVTKRGQDVALRCDPISGHVSLYWYRQALGQGPEFLTYFNYEAQQDKSGLPNDRFSAERPEGSISTLTIQRTEQRDSAMYRCASSLAPLRTGGEYNEQFFGPGTRLTVL.

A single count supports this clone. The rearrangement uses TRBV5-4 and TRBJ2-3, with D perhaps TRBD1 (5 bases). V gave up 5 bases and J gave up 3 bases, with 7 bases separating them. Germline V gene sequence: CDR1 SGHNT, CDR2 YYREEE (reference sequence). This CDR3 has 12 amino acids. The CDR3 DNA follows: TGTGCCAGCAGGGCAGGGACAGATACGCAGTATTTT. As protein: CASRAGTDTQYF.

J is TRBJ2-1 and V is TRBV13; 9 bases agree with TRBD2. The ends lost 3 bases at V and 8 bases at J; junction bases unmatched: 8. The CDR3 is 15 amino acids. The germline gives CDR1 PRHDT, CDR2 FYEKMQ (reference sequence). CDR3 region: CASSLGRGGLYEQFF. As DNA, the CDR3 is TGTGCCAGCAGCTTGGGGCGGGGGGGCCTCTATGAGCAGTTCTTC. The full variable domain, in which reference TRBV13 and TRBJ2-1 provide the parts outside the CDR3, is AAGVIQSPRHLIKEKRETATLKCYPIPRHDTVYWYQQGPGQDPQFLISFYEKMQSDKGSIPDRFSAQQFSDYHSELNMSSLELGDSALYFCASSLGRGGLYEQFFGPGTRLTVL.

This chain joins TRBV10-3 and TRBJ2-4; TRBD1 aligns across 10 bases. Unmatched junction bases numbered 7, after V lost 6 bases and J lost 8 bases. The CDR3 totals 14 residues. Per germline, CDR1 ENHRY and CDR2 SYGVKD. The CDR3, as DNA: TGTGCCATCAGCCCGACAGGGGGCGACGACATTCAGTACTTC. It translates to CAISPTGGDDIQYF.

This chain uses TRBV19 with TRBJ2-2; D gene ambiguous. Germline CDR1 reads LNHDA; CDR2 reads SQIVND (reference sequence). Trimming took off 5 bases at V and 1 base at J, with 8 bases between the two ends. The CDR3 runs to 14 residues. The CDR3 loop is CASSFQLNTGELFF. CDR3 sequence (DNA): TGTGCCAGTAGTTTCCAATTGAACACCGGGGAGCTGTTTTTT.

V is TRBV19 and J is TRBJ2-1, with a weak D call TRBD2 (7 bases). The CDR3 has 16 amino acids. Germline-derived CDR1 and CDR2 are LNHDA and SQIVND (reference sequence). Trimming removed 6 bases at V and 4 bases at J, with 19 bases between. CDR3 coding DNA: TGTGCCAGTAGCTTGGGGGGGCAGCCCACGTACAATGAGCAGTTCTTC. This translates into CASSLGGQPTYNEQFF.

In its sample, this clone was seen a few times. CDR3 coding DNA: TGTGCCAGCAGCTCACCCGACAGCCGCGATGGCTACACCTTC. Its translation is CASSSPDSRDGYTF. This chain connects TRBV7-2 to TRBJ1-2, with D possibly TRBD1 on 5 matching bases. Between the trimmed V and J ends, which lost 4 bases and 6 bases, there was a span of 15 bases. The CDR3 runs 14 residues. Per the germline V gene, CDR1 is SGHTA and CDR2 is FQGNSA.

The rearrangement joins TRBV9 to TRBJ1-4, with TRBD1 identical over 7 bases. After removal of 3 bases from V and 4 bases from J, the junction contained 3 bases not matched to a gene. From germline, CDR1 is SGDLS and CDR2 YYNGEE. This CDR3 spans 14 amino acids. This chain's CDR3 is CASSGQGINEKLFF. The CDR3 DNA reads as TGTGCCAGCAGCGGACAGGGAATTAATGAAAAACTGTTTTTT.

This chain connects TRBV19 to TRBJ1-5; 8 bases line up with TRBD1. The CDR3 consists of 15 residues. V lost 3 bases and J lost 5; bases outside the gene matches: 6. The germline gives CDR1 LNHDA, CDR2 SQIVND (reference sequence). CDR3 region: CASSIPDRAYQPQHF. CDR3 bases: TGTGCCAGTAGTATCCCGGACAGGGCCTATCAGCCCCAGCATTTT. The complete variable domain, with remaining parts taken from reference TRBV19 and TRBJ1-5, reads DGGITQSPKYLFRKEGQNVTLSCEQNLNHDAMYWYRQDPGQGLRLIYYSQIVNDFQKGDIAEGYSVSREKKESFPLTVTSAQKNPTAFYLCASSIPDRAYQPQHFGDGTRLSIL.

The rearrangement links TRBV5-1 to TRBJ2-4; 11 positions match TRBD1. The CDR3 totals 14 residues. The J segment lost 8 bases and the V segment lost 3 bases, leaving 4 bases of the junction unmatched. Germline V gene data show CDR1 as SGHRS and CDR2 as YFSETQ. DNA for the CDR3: TGCGCCAGCAGCTCGGGACAGGGGGTCGACATTCAGTACTTC. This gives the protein CASSSGQGVDIQYF.

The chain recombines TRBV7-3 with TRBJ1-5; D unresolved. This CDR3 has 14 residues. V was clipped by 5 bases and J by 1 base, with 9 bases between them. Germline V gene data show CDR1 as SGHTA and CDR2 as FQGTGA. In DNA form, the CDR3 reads TGTGCCAGCAGCCAAGGCGGAAGCAATCAGCCCCAGCATTTT. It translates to CASSQGGSNQPQHF.

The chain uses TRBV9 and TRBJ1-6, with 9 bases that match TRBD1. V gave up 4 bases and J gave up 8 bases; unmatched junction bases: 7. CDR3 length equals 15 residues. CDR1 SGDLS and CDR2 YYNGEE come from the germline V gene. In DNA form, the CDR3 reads TGTGCCAGCAGCCCCGACAGGGGGTCTGATTCACCCCTCCACTTT. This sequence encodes CASSPDRGSDSPLHF.

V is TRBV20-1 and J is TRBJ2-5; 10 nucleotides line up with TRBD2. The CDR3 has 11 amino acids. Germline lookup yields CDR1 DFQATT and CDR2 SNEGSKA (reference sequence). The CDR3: CSRLAGETQYF. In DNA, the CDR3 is TGCAGCCGACTAGCGGGAGAGACCCAGTACTTC.

The CDR3 nucleotides are TGTGCCAGCAGCCAAGATGGCACCCTCAATGAGCAGTTCTTC. This encodes CASSQDGTLNEQFF. The chain joins TRBV4-2 to TRBJ2-1; no reliable D call. V lost 0 bases and J 6 bases, leaving 9 bases between the germline ends. This CDR3 spans 14 amino acids. CDR1 and CDR2 (germline): LGHNA, YNFKEQ.

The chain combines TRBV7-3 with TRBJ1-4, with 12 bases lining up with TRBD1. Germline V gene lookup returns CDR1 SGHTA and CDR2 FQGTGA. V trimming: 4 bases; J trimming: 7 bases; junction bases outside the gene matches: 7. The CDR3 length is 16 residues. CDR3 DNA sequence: TGTGCCAGCAGCTCCGGGACAGGGGGCGGGAGTGAAAAACTGTTTTTT. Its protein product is CASSSGTGGGSEKLFF.

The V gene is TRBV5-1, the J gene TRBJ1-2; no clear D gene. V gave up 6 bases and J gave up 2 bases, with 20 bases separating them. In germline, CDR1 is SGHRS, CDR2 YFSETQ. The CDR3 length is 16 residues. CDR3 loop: CASTSEEGRKNYGYTF. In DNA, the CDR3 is TGCGCCAGCACCTCCGAGGAGGGAAGGAAGAACTATGGCTACACCTTC.

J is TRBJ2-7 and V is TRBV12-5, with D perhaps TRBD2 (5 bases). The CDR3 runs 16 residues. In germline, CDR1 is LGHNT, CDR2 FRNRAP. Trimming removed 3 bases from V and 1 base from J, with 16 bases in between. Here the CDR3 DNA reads TGTGCTAGTGGTTTTCTCCTGGACGGACTTTCCTACGAGCAGTACTTC. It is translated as CASGFLLDGLSYEQYF.

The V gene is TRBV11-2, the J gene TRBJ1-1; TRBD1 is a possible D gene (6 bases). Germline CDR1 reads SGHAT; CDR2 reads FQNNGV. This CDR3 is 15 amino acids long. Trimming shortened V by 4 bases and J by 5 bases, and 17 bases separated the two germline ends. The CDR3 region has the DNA TGTGCCAGCAGCTACCGCAGGGGTGTTGCGACTGAAGCTTTCTTT. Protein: CASSYRRGVATEAFF.

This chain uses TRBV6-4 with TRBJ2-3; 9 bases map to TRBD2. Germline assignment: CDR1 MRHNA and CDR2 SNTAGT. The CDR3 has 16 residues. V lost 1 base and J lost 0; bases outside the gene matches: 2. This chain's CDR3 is CASSDLAGGSTDTQYF. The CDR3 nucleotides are TGTGCCAGCAGTGACTTGGCGGGGGGGAGCACAGATACGCAGTATTTT.

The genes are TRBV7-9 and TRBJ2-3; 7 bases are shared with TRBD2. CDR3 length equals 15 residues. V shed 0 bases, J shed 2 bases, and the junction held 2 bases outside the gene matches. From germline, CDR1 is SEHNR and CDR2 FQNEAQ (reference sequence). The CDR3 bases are TGTGCCAGCAGCTTAGCGGGGGGGATCACAGATACGCAGTATTTT. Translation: CASSLAGGITDTQYF.

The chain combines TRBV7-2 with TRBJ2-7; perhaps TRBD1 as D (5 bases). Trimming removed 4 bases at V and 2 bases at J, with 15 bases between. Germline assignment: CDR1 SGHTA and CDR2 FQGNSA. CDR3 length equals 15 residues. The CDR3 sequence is CASSYTPTATYEQYF. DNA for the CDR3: TGTGCCAGCAGCTATACCCCGACAGCTACCTACGAGCAGTACTTC.

The CDR3 coding sequence is TGTGCCAGCAGTGAATATCGTGACAGGGGTTCCGAGCAGTACTTC. Amino acids: CASSEYRDRGSEQYF. The chain carries TRBV6-1 and TRBJ2-7; the match to TRBD1 covers 8 bases. The J segment lost 6 bases and the V segment lost 2 bases, leaving 9 bases of the junction unmatched. In germline, CDR1 is MNHNS, CDR2 SASEGT. The CDR3 spans 15 residues.

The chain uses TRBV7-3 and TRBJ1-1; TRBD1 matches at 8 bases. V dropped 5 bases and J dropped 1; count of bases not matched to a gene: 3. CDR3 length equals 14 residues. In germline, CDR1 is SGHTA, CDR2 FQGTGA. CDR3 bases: TGTGCCAGCAGCCTAGGACAGGGGAACACTGAAGCTTTCTTT. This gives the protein CASSLGQGNTEAFF.

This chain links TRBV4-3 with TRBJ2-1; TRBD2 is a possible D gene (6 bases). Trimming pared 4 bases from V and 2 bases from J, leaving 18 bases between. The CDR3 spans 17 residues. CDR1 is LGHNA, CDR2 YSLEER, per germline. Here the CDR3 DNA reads TGCGCCAGCAGCCTTTCCGTGGGGGGTTACCCCTACAATGAGCAGTTCTTC. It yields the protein CASSLSVGGYPYNEQFF.

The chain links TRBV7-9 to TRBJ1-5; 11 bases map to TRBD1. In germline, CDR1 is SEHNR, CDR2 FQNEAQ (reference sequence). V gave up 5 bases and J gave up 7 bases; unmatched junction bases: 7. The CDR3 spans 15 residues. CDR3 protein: CASSGTGGFNQPQHF. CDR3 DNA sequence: TGTGCCAGCAGCGGGACAGGGGGTTTCAACCAGCCCCAGCATTTT.

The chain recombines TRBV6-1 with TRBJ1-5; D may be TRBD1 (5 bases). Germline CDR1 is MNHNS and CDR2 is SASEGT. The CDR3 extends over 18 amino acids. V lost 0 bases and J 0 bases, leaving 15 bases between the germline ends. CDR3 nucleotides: TGTGCCAGCAGTGAAGCGAAACGGGGGGACTATAGCAATCAGCCCCAGCATTTT. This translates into CASSEAKRGDYSNQPQHF.

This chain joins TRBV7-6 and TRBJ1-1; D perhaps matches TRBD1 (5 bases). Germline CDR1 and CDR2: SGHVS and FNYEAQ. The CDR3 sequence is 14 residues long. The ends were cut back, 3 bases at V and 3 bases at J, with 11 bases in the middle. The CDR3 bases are TGTGCCAGCAGCTTGGGGGAGGGTTACACTGAAGCTTTCTTT. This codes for CASSLGEGYTEAFF.

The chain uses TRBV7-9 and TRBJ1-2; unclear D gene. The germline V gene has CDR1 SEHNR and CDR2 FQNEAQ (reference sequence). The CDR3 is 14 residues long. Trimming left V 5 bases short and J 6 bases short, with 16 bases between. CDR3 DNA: TGTGCCAGCAGCATAGGCCGGGGATGGGATGGCTACACCTTC. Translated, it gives CASSIGRGWDGYTF. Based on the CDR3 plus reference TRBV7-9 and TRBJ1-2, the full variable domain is DTGVSQNPRHKITKRGQNVTFRCDPISEHNRLYWYRQTLGQGPEFLTYFQNEAQLEKSRLLSDRFSAERPKGSFSTLEIQRTEQGDSAMYLCASSIGRGWDGYTFGSGTRLTVV.

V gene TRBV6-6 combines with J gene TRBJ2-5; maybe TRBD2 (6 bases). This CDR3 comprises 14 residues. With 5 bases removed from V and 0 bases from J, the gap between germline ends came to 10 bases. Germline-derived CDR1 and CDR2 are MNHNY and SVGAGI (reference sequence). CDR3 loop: CASSLRGYQETQYF. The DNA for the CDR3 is TGTGCCAGCAGTCTGCGGGGTTACCAAGAGACCCAGTACTTC.